Listed here are 16 T cell receptor beta chains from one sample, sequenced in a study of T cell responses to AZD1222 COVID-19 vaccine. Method: immunoSEQ multiplex PCR; TCRdb's copy keeps in-frame clones and lacks some. The table includes tens of thousands of clones, around 90% detected once. The sequences come from peripheral blood, collected on day 0 of AZD1222 vaccination. The receptors were gathered from an adult in good health.

In DNA, the CDR3 is TGTGCCAGCAGTGAAGCGCTAAGGACAGGGGTAGAGACCCAGTACTTC. This gives the protein CASSEALRTGVETQYF. The V call is TRBV2, the J call TRBJ2-5; 9 nucleotides align to TRBD1. Germline V gives CDR1 SNHLY, CDR2 FYNNEI. Germline trimming cut 0 bases from V and 4 bases from J; bases unmatched to any gene: 6. The CDR3 loop spans 16 amino acids.

This sequence joins TRBV18 and TRBJ2-4; 8 bases match TRBD1. The CDR3 has 17 residues. CDR1 and CDR2 from the germline V gene are KGHSH and LQKENI. J gave up 1 base and V 8 bases, and 13 bases lay outside the gene matches. The CDR3 spells CASQKDRGVSAKNIQYF. CDR3 coding DNA: TGTGCCAGCCAAAAAGACAGGGGCGTTAGTGCCAAAAACATTCAGTACTTC.

The table lists this clone with a count of one. This chain uses TRBV29-1 with TRBJ2-1; TRBD1 or TRBD2 may be the D gene (6 bases each). The CDR3 sequence is 15 residues long. Trimming took off 3 bases at V and 3 bases at J, with 15 bases between the two ends. Germline CDR1 is SQVTM and CDR2 is ANQGSEA. The CDR3 sequence is CSVDGNGGGYNEQFF. The CDR3 DNA reads as TGCAGCGTTGATGGTAACGGGGGCGGCTACAATGAGCAGTTCTTC.

The chain joins TRBV18 to TRBJ1-4; D unclear. Between the trimmed V and J ends, which lost 0 bases and 6 bases, there was a span of 11 bases. This CDR3 has 15 residues. Germline CDR1 and CDR2: KGHSH and LQKENI. As DNA, the CDR3 is TGTGCCAGCTCACCACCGTCATTGTTTGATGAAAAACTGTTTTTT. Encoded protein: CASSPPSLFDEKLFF. Using reference TRBV18 and TRBJ1-4 for the parts outside the CDR3, the full variable domain is NAGVMQNPRHLVRRRGQEARLRCSPMKGHSHVYWYRQLPEEGLKFMVYLQKENIIDESGMPKERFSAEFPKEGPSILRIQQVVRGDSAAYFCASSPPSLFDEKLFFGSGTQLSVL.

This CDR3 reads CASSVQGFGNTIYF. In nucleotides, the CDR3 is TGTGCCAGCTCAGTACAGGGTTTTGGAAACACCATATATTTT. The gene calls are TRBV18 and TRBJ1-3; possible D gene TRBD1, 6 bases. The CDR3 spans 14 residues. V was cut by 5 bases and J by 3 bases, with 11 bases left in between. Per germline, CDR1 KGHSH and CDR2 LQKENI.

Points on this clone: Its ends do not fully match the called genes, so a read error is possible. This chain joins TRBV5-6 and TRBJ1-1; TRBD1 is a possible D gene (5 bases). Germline CDR1 and CDR2: SGHDT and YYEEEE. This CDR3 has 12 residues. CDR3 in DNA: TGTGCCAGCAGCTGGGACGCTGGGGGGATCTTTTTT. Translated: CASSWDAGGIFF.

This chain links TRBV7-2 with TRBJ2-7; maybe TRBD2 (5 bases). Germline V gene sequence: CDR1 SGHTA, CDR2 FQGNSA. V was trimmed by 5 bases and J by 0 bases, leaving 14 bases between them. This CDR3 is built from 15 residues. The CDR3 nucleotides read TGTGCCAGCAGCCCCTGGAGCGGAAGCTCCTACGAGCAGTACTTC. Its protein product is CASSPWSGSSYEQYF.

V usage is TRBV30 and J usage is TRBJ2-7; D gene unclear. The CDR3 runs 17 residues. Germline V gene data show CDR1 as GTSNPN and CDR2 as SVGIG (reference sequence). Trimming took 1 base from V and 2 from J, leaving 21 bases between them. CDR3 amino acids: CAWSAILVPNSPYEQYF. Written as DNA, the CDR3 is TGTGCCTGGAGTGCAATCCTCGTCCCCAACTCTCCCTACGAGCAGTACTTC.

The V and J genes are TRBV6-5 and TRBJ1-2; no clear D gene. Deletions cut 3 bases from V and 3 bases from J, with 8 bases between. The CDR3 sequence is 13 residues long. Looked up from germline, CDR1 is MNHEY and CDR2 is SVGAGI. The CDR3 spells CASSYTTDYGYTF. In DNA form, the CDR3 reads TGTGCCAGCAGTTATACGACTGACTATGGCTACACCTTC.

The chain links TRBV2 to TRBJ1-1, with D possibly being TRBD1 (5 bases). This CDR3 region has 13 residues. Germline loops: CDR1 SNHLY, CDR2 FYNNEI. The V gene lost 4 bases and the J gene lost 6 bases, with 12 bases spanning the gap. The CDR3 bases are TGTGCCAGCAGTGCCCAGGGTTTGTCTGAAGCTTTCTTT. This codes for CASSAQGLSEAFF.

The chain is built from TRBV11-1 and TRBJ1-2; TRBD1 is a possible D gene (6 bases). The ends were cut back, 5 bases at V and 6 bases at J, with 10 bases in the middle. CDR1 and CDR2 from the germline V gene are SGHAT and FQDESV (reference sequence). CDR3 length equals 12 residues. The CDR3 bases are TGTGCCAGCAGCAGGGGGGGAGATGGCTACACCTTC. This translates into CASSRGGDGYTF.

V is TRBV5-1 and J is TRBJ2-7; D is undetermined. CDR3 length equals 15 residues. The germline V gene encodes CDR1 SGHRS and CDR2 YFSETQ. Trimming took off 3 bases at V and 3 bases at J, with 16 bases between the two ends. The chain's CDR3 is CASSWASPSDYEQYF. The CDR3, as DNA: TGCGCCAGCAGCTGGGCCTCCCCGTCGGACTACGAGCAGTACTTC.

CDR3 nucleotide sequence: TGCAGCGTTGAGTCTGGCAGGAACTATGGCTACACCTTC. The encoded protein is CSVESGRNYGYTF. The chain links TRBV29-1 to TRBJ1-2; D is ambiguous. V was clipped by 3 bases and J by 2 bases, with 10 bases between them. CDR3 length equals 13 residues. The germline CDR1 and CDR2 sequences are SQVTM and ANQGSEA.

The chain links TRBV12-3 or TRBV12-4 to TRBJ2-2; no firm D call. There are 13 residues in the CDR3. Trimming pared 0 bases from V and 5 bases from J, leaving 4 bases between. For the CDR3, the DNA is TGTGCCAGCAGTTTAGCGGGGACCGGGGAGCTGTTTTTT. This translates into CASSLAGTGELFF.

V and J are TRBV5-1 and TRBJ1-6; D might be TRBD1 (5 bases). Trimming stripped 0 bases from V and 7 bases from J, with 14 bases between. Germline V gene sequence: CDR1 SGHRS, CDR2 YFSETQ. The CDR3 loop spans 16 amino acids. CDR3 bases: TGCGCCAGCAGCTTGGGCCCCGTGGGACCGAATTCACCCCTCCACTTT. Its protein product is CASSLGPVGPNSPLHF. Full variable domain (remainder filled in from reference TRBV5-1 and TRBJ1-6): KAGVTQTPRYLIKTRGQQVTLSCSPISGHRSVSWYQQTPGQGLQFLFEYFSETQRNKGNFPGRFSGRQFSNSRSEMNVSTLELGDSALYLCASSLGPVGPNSPLHFGNGTRLTVT.

The genes are TRBV6-5 and TRBJ2-1, with 10 bases matching TRBD1. Germline CDR1 reads MNHEY; CDR2 reads SVGAGI. V was pared by 6 bases and J by 8 bases, with 10 bases of the junction left unmatched. This CDR3 has 15 amino acids. CDR3 amino acids: CASSDRDRGSDEQFF. CDR3 sequence (DNA): TGTGCCAGCAGCGACCGGGACAGGGGATCAGATGAGCAGTTCTTC.